This TCR beta chain emerged from a study of blood T cells in healthy people across ages (dated by TCRdb to the mid-2010s). About the full investigation: In model experiments, roughly one uniquely barcoded TCR beta cDNA molecule per two T cells was captured by template switching. Donors of different ages were randomly distributed across sequencing lanes to avoid experimental bias. Two additional independent replicas of 1 million unique cDNA reads from the same blood draw were analyzed for two donors (one aged 18 to 30 and one aged 80 or older). Using deep sequencing normalized with unique cDNA molecular identifiers, the study measured how TCR beta repertoire diversity changes with age. The donors were split into four age groups: young (average roughly 15 years), middle-aged (39), aged (approximately 59) and long-lived (roughly 88).

This clonotype was counted between two and nine times. What antigen it recognizes has not been identified. Base qualities are missing; no much larger clone stands one base away. Overall study outcomes, separate from this receptor: The long-lived group showed more naive CD4+ T cells, fewer expanded clones and increased TCR diversity than the aged group, suggesting age selection. There was a strong correlation between observed TCR beta diversity and the percentage of naive T cells measured by flow cytometry. Donor CMV infection status was unknown, potentially confounding age-related changes in expanded clonotypes. Estimates of total diversity based on one million sequenced T cells were regarded as lower bounds and as underestimates. Observed TCR beta diversity per million T cells fell roughly linearly with age, and a significant reduction was already apparent by age about 38. Conclusive comparison of naive and antigen-experienced compartments was prevented by the profiling of bulk unsorted PBMCs.

The library was prepared using 5' RACE. For sequencing, an Illumina HiSeq 2500 was employed. A second about 7 to 11 cycle PCR used a sample-barcoded 5' primer and a J-beta primer mix. Each TCR beta cDNA molecule received a unique molecular identifier from a template-switch 5' adaptor carrying 12 random nucleotides. Each sample yielded at least 2.5 million CDR3-containing paired-end reads. First-strand cDNA synthesis was performed from all RNA using the Mint cDNA synthesis kit, with priming by a TRBC-specific oligonucleotide. Following uracil-DNA glycosylase treatment, all cDNA underwent a first 18-cycle PCR with the universal primers M1SS and BC2_uni_R. Turning to the authors' computational methods: Each sample was normalized by randomly selecting 1 million high-quality reads, each carrying a distinct molecular identifier. Instead of being binned into consensus sequences, reads with shared molecular identifiers were discarded. MiTCR, set to a Q25 quality threshold and the strictest error-elimination algorithm, was used for CDR3 identification, clonotype clustering and error correction. A nonparametric unseen species model with Euler transformation was used to estimate a lower bound on total TCR beta diversity. TCRdb ran its own pipeline on the public reads, namely fastp trimming at Q25 and MiXCR clone calling, and kept in-frame beta chains. One record per CDR3 amino acid sequence lists the most common genes and DNA. It is TCRdb's table, rather than the study itself, that gives the V and J calls and clone size. The sample table holds about 720,000 distinct CDR3 sequences, of which about 24% were seen once. The ten largest clones add up to about 20% of the sample.

CDR1 and CDR2 are drawn from the germline V gene: MDHEN, SYDVKM. From V the trimming removes 3 bases and from J it removes 4 bases, while the gene matches leave 3 bases of the junction unaccounted for. The CDR3 sequence holds 13 residues, the cysteine and phenylalanine included. Only the CDR3 portion is preserved as DNA: 39 bases, with reading frame beginning at the first base. Systemically healthy Caucasian individuals from Russia, around 38 in total and aged roughly 6 to 100 years, were included as donors. Each donor gave 8.5 to 10 milliliters of peripheral blood, collected into EDTA-treated Vacutainer tubes. Ficoll-Paque density-gradient centrifugation was used to isolate PBMCs, with at least 7 million per sample. Trizol reagent was used to extract total RNA from PBMCs, with at least 5 micrograms per sample. For every donor, an aliquot of PBMCs went through flow cytometry to measure the percentages of naive CD45RAhigh/CD27high T cells.

The sequence is built from TRBV28 and TRBJ2-7; the junction holds 7 bases that match TRBD1. The material sequenced was blood. This clonotype originated in a man aged 65-85 years in good health. This receptor carries the CDR3 CASSLGTEYEQYF. The nucleotide sequence is TGTGCCAGCAGTTTGGGGACAGAATACGAGCAGTACTTC.